This TCR beta chain was captured by sequencing in a study of cytomegalovirus exposure and HLA in healthy donors. Study details: Among 350 to 500 genotyped donors, roughly 81% fell in the Caucasian-associated ancestry cluster.

J gave up 4 bases and V 1 base, and 3 bases lay outside the gene matches. The CDR3 runs to 14 residues. CDR1 SGHTA and CDR2 FQGNSA come from the germline V gene. In the case of this clone: No antigen is known for it.

In the PCR, 60 Vbeta and 13 Jbeta primers were used. Generated by immunoSEQ multiplex PCR, the TCRdb table keeps only in-frame clones and is missing some. The sample has 200,000 to 250,000 clones; approximately 84% are singletons. General study findings and limits: The investigators catalogued 150 or so TCR beta chains as cytomegalovirus-associated.

The receptor was derived from a girl aged 2-15 years in good health and CMV-seronegative. Source material: PBMCs. V gene TRBV7-2 combines with J gene TRBJ2-7; 8 nucleotides match TRBD1. DNA of the CDR3: TGTGCCAGCAGCTTAGGGACAGGGACGTACGAGCAGTACTTC. Translation: CASSLGTGTYEQYF.